There are many counts of the clone carrying this T cell receptor (beta chain). Trimming removed 1 base at V and 5 bases at J, with 11 bases between. The CDR3 has 15 residues. Germline V lookup: CDR1 MGHDK, CDR2 SYGVNS. The data are from a study of T cells in Graves' hyperthyroidism and ophthalmopathy. Researchers took RNA transcripts and amplified the TCR beta CDR3 regions from them. A first-round RT-PCR of the TCR CDR3 used the HTBI primer set. Using its own MiXCR run on the multiplex PCR reads, TCRdb lists one record per CDR3 protein. The top ten hold around two fifths of the sample, which has roughly 500,000 distinct CDR3 sequences, 46% seen once.

The TCR was taken from an adult woman with Graves' disease, either hyperthyroidism or ophthalmopathy (not recorded which). The V and J genes are TRBV25-1 and TRBJ1-4; D is undetermined. The specimen sequenced was peripheral blood or thyroid tissue (not recorded which). The CDR3 loop is CASSEFHSENEKLFF. CDR3 nucleotides: TGTGCCAGCAGTGAATTTCACAGCGAGAATGAAAAACTGTTTTTT.